Following are 4 T cell receptor beta chains from one sample sequenced in a study of T-cell reconstitution after alpha-beta-depleted transplantation in children. Researchers prepared the TCRbeta library using unique molecular identifiers, the study reports. TCRdb independently ran MiXCR on the PCR reads; one entry per CDR3 protein. The sample yields 90,000 to 130,000 distinct CDR3 sequences, approximately 10% seen once. This sample comprised PBMCs from the stem cell graft donor, obtained from the stem cell graft. These receptors all come from a human donor who donated a stem cell graft to a child with acute lymphoblastic leukemia.

This clonotype was seen at least ten times. The V gene is TRBV4-3, the J gene TRBJ2-7; possibly TRBD1 for D (5 bases). The ends were cut back, 0 bases at V and 0 bases at J, with 9 bases in the middle. The CDR3 covers 15 residues. Germline V gene data show CDR1 as LGHNA and CDR2 as YSLEER. The CDR3 reads CASSQDTQGSYEQYF. Here the CDR3 DNA reads TGCGCCAGCAGCCAAGACACCCAGGGCTCCTACGAGCAGTACTTC.

This clonotype was counted ten times or more. This rearrangement joins TRBV27 to TRBJ2-6; 7 bases align to TRBD1. V shed 3 bases, J shed 0 bases, and the junction held 5 bases outside the gene matches. CDR1 is MNHEY, CDR2 SMNVEV, per germline (reference sequence). CDR3 length: 17 residues. DNA for the CDR3: TGTGCCAGCAGTTTGAGACAGGGCCTCTCTGGGGCCAACGTCCTGACTTTC. It specifies CASSLRQGLSGANVLTF.

This clonotype was detected many times. The chain uses TRBV12-3 or TRBV12-4 and TRBJ2-7; weak D call: TRBD1 (5 bases). The germline V and J ends were trimmed by 3 bases and 4 bases, with 13 bases remaining between them. The CDR3 covers 14 residues. CDR3 sequence: CASSFQGVGYEQYF. Written as DNA, the CDR3 is TGTGCCAGCAGTTTTCAGGGTGTGGGGTACGAGCAGTACTTC.

This clonotype was found many times. The J gene is TRBJ1-6, the V gene TRBV7-9; 10 bases align to TRBD1. Trimming cost V 2 bases and J 17 bases; bases outside gene matches: 12. The CDR3 sequence is 15 residues long. CDR1 is SEHNR, CDR2 FQNEAQ, per germline (reference sequence). CDR3 sequence: CASSLLNPGQGTIHF. In DNA form, the CDR3 reads TGTGCCAGCAGCTTACTTAATCCGGGACAGGGGACCATCCACTTT.